The 30 T cell receptor beta chains listed next were all sequenced from one sample in a study of T cells in Graves' hyperthyroidism and ophthalmopathy. From RNA transcripts, TCR beta CDR3 regions were amplified. The HTBI set primed first-round TCR CDR3 RT-PCR. TCRdb redid the calling of the multiplex PCR reads with MiXCR, one entry per CDR3 protein. The sample contains nearly 750,000 distinct CDR3 sequences, roughly a third of which appear only once. Sequenced: blood. The receptors here all came from a woman in her thirties or forties with Graves' hyperthyroidism.

The rearrangement joins TRBV5-6 to TRBJ1-2; a possible D gene is TRBD1 (6 bases). Germline-derived CDR1 and CDR2 are SGHDT and YYEEEE. The CDR3 extends over 12 amino acids. V was pared by 4 bases and J by 8 bases, with 12 bases between. The CDR3: CASSPRTVGYTF. The CDR3, as DNA: TGTGCCAGCAGCCCAAGGACAGTCGGCTACACCTTC.

This clonotype was observed a few times. The CDR3 DNA is TGTGCCAGCAGCTCAAGGACAGGTGTGGCCTATGGCTACACCTTC. Translated, it gives CASSSRTGVAYGYTF. The V gene is TRBV7-9, the J gene TRBJ1-2; 7 nucleotides align to TRBD1. The CDR3 has 15 amino acids. The germline V gene encodes CDR1 SEHNR and CDR2 FQNEAQ (reference sequence). With 4 bases clipped from V and 4 bases from J, the junction kept 9 bases outside the gene matches.

There are a few counts of this clonotype. The rearrangement joins TRBV4-1 to TRBJ1-2, with D maybe TRBD1 (6 bases). Germline CDR1 reads MGHRA; CDR2 reads YSYEKL. Deletions cut 1 base from V and 4 bases from J, with 13 bases between. The CDR3 is 15 amino acids. CDR3 amino acids: CASSQAGGRSYGYTF. In nucleotides, the CDR3 is TGCGCCAGCAGCCAAGCTGGGGGGCGATCCTATGGCTACACCTTC.

This clonotype was recorded many times. This sequence joins TRBV2 and TRBJ1-6, with D unresolved. Germline V gene lookup returns CDR1 SNHLY and CDR2 FYNNEI. V shed 6 bases and J shed 1 base, with 10 bases lying between them. This CDR3 region has 15 residues. Here the CDR3 reads CASRVQRSYNSPLHF. CDR3 nucleotide sequence: TGTGCCAGCAGAGTACAGCGTTCCTATAATTCACCCCTCCACTTT.

The chain uses TRBV20-1 and TRBJ2-2, with D uncertain. Trimming stripped 1 base from V and 0 bases from J, with 12 bases between. Per the germline V gene, CDR1 is DFQATT and CDR2 is SNEGSKA (reference sequence). This CDR3 has 16 amino acids. The CDR3 sequence: CSARGPKFANTGELFF. DNA of the CDR3: TGCAGTGCTAGAGGACCCAAGTTCGCGAACACCGGGGAGCTGTTTTTT.

This clonotype was picked up many times. Here the CDR3 reads CSAPIWDGYEQYF. In DNA, the CDR3 is TGCAGTGCGCCCATCTGGGACGGGTACGAGCAGTACTTC. The chain employs TRBV20-1 and TRBJ2-7; D may be TRBD1 or TRBD2 (5 bases each). The CDR3 runs to 13 residues. Germline assignment: CDR1 DFQATT and CDR2 SNEGSKA (reference sequence). V was shortened by 6 bases and J by 4 bases, with 16 bases between the two germline ends.

A word on this clonotype: The junction and the germline gene differ at one end; a read error may be behind it. V and J are TRBV7-2 and TRBJ1-6, with unresolved D. Germline-derived CDR1 and CDR2 are SGHTA and FQGNSA. This CDR3 has 12 residues. CDR3 nucleotides: TGCGCCAGCAGCGCCGGAACTTCGCCCCTCCACTTT. Protein: CASSAGTSPLHF.

This chain uses TRBV5-6 with TRBJ2-7; a possible D gene is TRBD1 (5 bases). Trimming removed 2 bases from V and 2 bases from J, with 17 bases in between. This CDR3 contains 16 residues. CDR1 is SGHDT and CDR2 is YYEEEE in the germline V gene. CDR3 coding DNA: TGTGCCAGCAGCTTACAGTGGGGCTTCGGAGCCTACGAGCAGTACTTC. Translation: CASSLQWGFGAYEQYF.

This clonotype has a count of ten or more. J is TRBJ1-4 and V is TRBV7-9; D is unresolved. Germline values: CDR1 SEHNR, CDR2 FQNEAQ (reference sequence). V gave up 3 bases and J gave up 13 bases, with 9 bases separating them. CDR3 length: 11 residues. The CDR3: CASSFGQVLFF. The DNA for the CDR3 is TGTGCCAGCAGCTTTGGTCAGGTACTGTTTTTT.

The rearrangement uses TRBV5-1 and TRBJ1-1; TRBD1 is a possible D gene (5 bases). Trimming stripped 0 bases from V and 6 bases from J, with 12 bases between. This CDR3 comprises 14 residues. From germline, CDR1 is SGHRS and CDR2 YFSETQ. The CDR3 DNA follows: TGCGCCAGCAGCTTGGAGGGGATGAGGTCTGAAGCTTTCTTT. It specifies CASSLEGMRSEAFF.

The chain combines TRBV19 with TRBJ1-2; D call uncertain. The CDR3 covers 10 residues. Trimming left V 5 bases short and J 11 bases short, with 9 bases between. Germline V gene sequence: CDR1 LNHDA, CDR2 SQIVND (reference sequence). CDR3 bases: TGTGCCAGTAGTGGGGTGGGTTACACCTTC. It encodes CASSGVGYTF.

The chain couples TRBV5-1 to TRBJ1-1, with a weak D call TRBD1 (5 bases). Germline V gene sequence: CDR1 SGHRS, CDR2 YFSETQ. V was cut by 2 bases and J by 0 bases, with 14 bases left in between. The CDR3 length is 16 residues. The CDR3 DNA sequence: TGCGCCAGCAGCTTTAACGGGGGTGCTATGAACACTGAAGCTTTCTTT. Translated, it gives CASSFNGGAMNTEAFF.

This clonotype was seen ten or more times. The genes are TRBV12-3 or TRBV12-4 and TRBJ1-1; D unclear. CDR3 length equals 11 residues. The V gene lost 7 bases and the J gene lost 10 bases, with 13 bases spanning the gap. The CDR3 sequence is CASIKRHRAFF. The DNA for the CDR3 is TGTGCCAGCATCAAGCGACATCGAGCTTTCTTT.

Turning to this clonotype: At one end the junction does not follow the germline gene, possibly because of a read error. The chain recombines TRBV7-3 with TRBJ2-7; D is tentatively TRBD1 or TRBD2 (6 bases each). The CDR3 sequence is 12 residues long. The V gene's germline CDR1 is SGHTA and CDR2 FQGTGA. The CDR3 bases are TGTGCCAGCAGCGGAACCGACAGGAGGGAGTTCTTC. Translating gives CASSGTDRREFF.

The V call is TRBV29-1, the J call TRBJ2-5; 8 nucleotides match TRBD2. The CDR3 length is 14 residues. V trimming: 8 bases; J trimming: 4 bases; junction bases outside the gene matches: 12. CDR1 SQVTM and CDR2 ANQGSEA come from the germline V gene. For the CDR3, the DNA is TGCAGCAGCTCAGGTGTGGCGGGGGGAGAGACCCAGTACTTC. As protein: CSSSGVAGGETQYF.

The chain links TRBV27 to TRBJ2-5, with D possibly matching TRBD1 (6 bases). V lost 5 bases and J lost 4, with 23 bases in between. The germline V gene has CDR1 MNHEY and CDR2 SMNVEV (reference sequence). This CDR3 region has 17 residues. The CDR3 reads CASSPGTSGVLGETQYF. The CDR3 DNA sequence: TGTGCCAGCAGTCCCGGGACCTCAGGGGTATTGGGAGAGACCCAGTACTTC.

In its sample, this clonotype was seen many times. This chain connects TRBV20-1 to TRBJ2-5; D gene unclear. Deletions cut 5 bases from V and 3 bases from J, with 4 bases between. Germline V lookup: CDR1 DFQATT, CDR2 SNEGSKA (reference sequence). The CDR3 length is 10 residues. In DNA form, the CDR3 reads TGCAGTGCTTGGAAAGAGACCCAGTACTTC. Protein: CSAWKETQYF.

The chain links TRBV6-2 or TRBV6-3 to TRBJ2-7, with 9 bases fitting TRBD1. V lost 5 bases to trimming and J lost 3 bases; unmatched junction nucleotides: 14. This CDR3 has 17 residues. Per the germline V gene, CDR1 is MNHEY and CDR2 is SVGEGT. Written as DNA, the CDR3 is TGTGCCAGCAGTCCCGCCCCGGGACAGGGAAGGAACTACGAGCAGTACTTC. Its translation is CASSPAPGQGRNYEQYF.

The rearrangement links TRBV6-1 to TRBJ1-5; 10 bases match TRBD1. Unmatched junction bases numbered 14, after V lost 5 bases and J lost 7 bases. The CDR3 totals 17 residues. From germline, CDR1 is MNHNS and CDR2 SASEGT. CDR3 nucleotide sequence: TGTGCCAGCAGTCGCAGACCGACAGGGGGCGCGGGCCAGCCCCAGCATTTT. Its translation is CASSRRPTGGAGQPQHF.

A remark on this clonotype: Being one base from a much bigger clone, this may be a read error. The chain couples TRBV7-9 to TRBJ1-4, with D perhaps matching TRBD1 (5 bases). Deletions cut 8 bases from V and 8 bases from J, with 15 bases between. The CDR3 length is 13 residues. CDR1 is SEHNR, CDR2 FQNEAQ, per germline (reference sequence). CDR3 coding DNA: TGTGCCAGCGGACGGCAGGGAAGCGAAAAACTGTTTTTT. Encoded protein: CASGRQGSEKLFF. The whole variable domain, remainder taken from reference TRBV7-9 and TRBJ1-4, is DTGVSQNPRHKITKRGQNVTFRCDPISEHNRLYWYRQTLGQGPEFLTYFQNEAQLEKSRLLSDRFSAERPKGSFSTLEIQRTEQGDSAMYLCASGRQGSEKLFFGSGTQLSVL.

The chain is built from TRBV7-4 and TRBJ2-5; D possibly corresponds to TRBD1 (6 bases). Germline V gene lookup returns CDR1 SGHVT and CDR2 SQSDAQ. The V end lost 1 base, the J end lost 0 bases, and 12 bases lay between the germline ends. This CDR3 has 16 residues. This CDR3 is CASSLEGAGDQETQYF. The CDR3 DNA reads as TGTGCCAGCAGCTTAGAAGGGGCAGGGGACCAAGAGACCCAGTACTTC.

The chain uses TRBV12-3 or TRBV12-4 and TRBJ2-7; possibly TRBD2 for D (5 bases). This CDR3 spans 13 amino acids. Trimming cost V 8 bases and J 4 bases, with 15 bases left between them. For the CDR3, the DNA is TGTGCCAGCGGGTACCCTTCGGGGTACGAGCAGTACTTC. Translation gives CASGYPSGYEQYF.

This clonotype has a count of ten or more. This sequence joins TRBV7-3 and TRBJ2-5; 7 nucleotides match TRBD2. The CDR3 sequence is 15 residues long. Germline CDR1 SGHTA, CDR2 FQGTGA. Trimming cost V 5 bases and J 4 bases; bases outside gene matches: 10. CDR3: CASSQTGGALETQYF. CDR3 coding DNA: TGTGCCAGCAGCCAAACGGGAGGAGCACTAGAGACCCAGTACTTC.

The sample holds many counts of this clonotype. The V and J genes are TRBV11-3 and TRBJ1-2; 10 bases line up with TRBD1. CDR1 SGHNT and CDR2 YENEEA come from the germline V gene. The V and J ends lost 5 bases and 8 bases, in that order; junction bases with no gene match: 14. This CDR3 region has 16 residues. Here the CDR3 DNA reads TGTGCCAGCAGCCGCCAGCCGGGACAGGGGATGCGGGGCTACACCTTC. Translating gives CASSRQPGQGMRGYTF.

The sample holds a few counts of this clonotype. This chain connects TRBV19 to TRBJ2-7, with 8 bases aligning to TRBD2. Germline CDR1 and CDR2: LNHDA and SQIVND (reference sequence). V lost 5 bases to trimming and J lost 5 bases; unmatched junction nucleotides: 11. There are 15 residues in the CDR3. Here the CDR3 DNA reads TGTGCCAGTAGTCCCCGCCTAGCGGGTCGCGACGAGCAGTACTTC. Translation: CASSPRLAGRDEQYF.

The J gene is TRBJ2-3, the V gene TRBV7-8, with D unresolved. Trimming stripped 5 bases from V and 11 bases from J, with 14 bases between. Germline CDR1 is SGHVS and CDR2 is FQNEAQ. The CDR3 has 12 amino acids. This CDR3 reads CASSPTGGKQYF. CDR3 DNA sequence: TGTGCCAGCAGCCCCACGGGCGGTAAGCAGTATTTT.

This clonotype appeared once. A read error may account for a junction end that differs from germline. J is TRBJ1-5 and V is TRBV7-2, with D tentatively TRBD1 (6 bases). This CDR3 is 15 amino acids long. CDR1 SGHTA and CDR2 FQGNSA come from the germline V gene. The CDR3 bases are TGTGCCTGCAGCCCAGGGACAACGGGAAGGGAGCCCCAGCATTTT. Protein sequence: CACSPGTTGREPQHF.

The chain employs TRBV6-5 and TRBJ2-2; D is possibly TRBD2 (6 bases). The CDR3 contains 15 residues. V was shortened by 6 bases and J by 9 bases, with 20 bases between the two germline ends. In germline, CDR1 is MNHEY, CDR2 SVGAGI. This CDR3 reads CASRAGVNDLRELFF. For the CDR3, the DNA is TGTGCCAGCAGAGCGGGTGTTAATGATCTTAGGGAGCTGTTTTTT.

This clonotype was found a few times. The chain combines TRBV18 with TRBJ2-5, with 7 nucleotides matching TRBD1. The CDR3 is 14 amino acids. V was pared by 6 bases and J by 5 bases, with 9 bases of the junction left unmatched. CDR1 KGHSH and CDR2 LQKENI come from the germline V gene. The CDR3 DNA sequence: TGTGCCAGCTCTCCCGGGACAGCTGTTGAGACCCAGTACTTC. Translated, it gives CASSPGTAVETQYF.

This clonotype has a handful of counts. The chain couples TRBV10-3 to TRBJ2-6, with D perhaps matching TRBD1 or TRBD2 (5 bases each). Trimming took off 5 bases at V and 2 bases at J, with 10 bases between the two ends. CDR1 ENHRY and CDR2 SYGVKD come from the germline V gene. The CDR3 is 15 amino acids. The CDR3 DNA follows: TGTGCCATCAGTCAGGGAGCCACTGGGGCCAACGTCCTGACTTTC. Translating it yields CAISQGATGANVLTF.